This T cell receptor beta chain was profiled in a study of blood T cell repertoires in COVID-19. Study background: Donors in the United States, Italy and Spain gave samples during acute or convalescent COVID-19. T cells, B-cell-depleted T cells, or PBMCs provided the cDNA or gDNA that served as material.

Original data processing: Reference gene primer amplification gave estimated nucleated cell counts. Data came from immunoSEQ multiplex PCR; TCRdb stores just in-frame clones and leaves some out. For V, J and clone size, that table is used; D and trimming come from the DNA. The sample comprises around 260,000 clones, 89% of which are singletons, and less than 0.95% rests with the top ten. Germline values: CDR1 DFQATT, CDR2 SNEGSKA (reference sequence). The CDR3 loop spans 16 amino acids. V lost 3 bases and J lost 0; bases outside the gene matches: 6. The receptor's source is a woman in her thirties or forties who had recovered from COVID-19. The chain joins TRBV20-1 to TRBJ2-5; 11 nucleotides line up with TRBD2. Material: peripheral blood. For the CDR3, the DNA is TGCAGTGCTAGTGAGGCTAGCGGGGGGTACCAAGAGACCCAGTACTTC. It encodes CSASEASGGYQETQYF.